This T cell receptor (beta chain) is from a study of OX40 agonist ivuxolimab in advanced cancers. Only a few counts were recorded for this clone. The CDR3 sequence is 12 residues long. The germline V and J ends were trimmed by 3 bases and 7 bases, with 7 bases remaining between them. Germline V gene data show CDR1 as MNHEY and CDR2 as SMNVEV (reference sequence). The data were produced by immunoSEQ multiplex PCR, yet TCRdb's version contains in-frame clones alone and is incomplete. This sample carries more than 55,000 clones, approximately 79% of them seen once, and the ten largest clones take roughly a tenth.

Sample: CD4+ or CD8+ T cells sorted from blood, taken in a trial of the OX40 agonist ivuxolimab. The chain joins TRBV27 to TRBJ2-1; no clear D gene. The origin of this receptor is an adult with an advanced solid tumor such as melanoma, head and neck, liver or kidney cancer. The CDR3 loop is CASSFRGNEQFF. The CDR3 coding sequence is TGTGCCAGCAGTTTCCGAGGTAATGAGCAGTTCTTC.